These 23 T cell receptor beta chains were all obtained from the same sample, sequenced in a study of control samples from healthy donors and cancer patients (dated by TCRdb to about 2020). Preparation of the library involved the immunoSEQ multiplex PCR assay. The clones in this table, taken by TCRdb from immuneACCESS, are in-frame only. Not every clone is retained; where verified, under half of the shortfall comes from an unresolved V gene, and the cause of the rest is unknown. Across this sample there are around 100,000 clones, with just over 90% seen only once. The top ten clonotypes cover over 2% of the sample. The sample was blood. These receptors originate from a young woman in good health.

The rearrangement uses TRBV9 and TRBJ1-2; perhaps TRBD1 as D (5 bases). V lost 4 bases to trimming and J lost 3 bases, with 13 bases between them. The CDR3 loop spans 14 amino acids. The germline V gene has CDR1 SGDLS and CDR2 YYNGEE. CDR3 nucleotides: TGTGCCAGCAGCCCCGGGGTGGGGGACTATGGCTACACCTTC. Protein product: CASSPGVGDYGYTF.

The chain combines TRBV7-3 with TRBJ1-5, with D possibly matching TRBD1 (5 bases). CDR3 length: 13 residues. Germline assignment: CDR1 SGHTA and CDR2 FQGTGA. The V gene lost 0 bases and the J gene lost 10 bases, with 10 bases spanning the gap. Here the CDR3 reads CASSLTGGAPQHF. The CDR3 DNA reads TGTGCCAGCAGCTTAACCGGTGGGGCACCCCAGCATTTT. The whole variable domain, remainder taken from reference TRBV7-3 and TRBJ1-5, is GAGVSQTPSNKVTEKGKYVELRCDPISGHTALYWYRQSLGQGPEFLIYFQGTGAADDSGLPNDRFFAVRPEGSVSTLKIQRTERGDSAVYLCASSLTGGAPQHFGDGTRLSIL.

This clone was seen a single time. The rearrangement links TRBV12-3 or TRBV12-4 to TRBJ1-5; possibly TRBD1 for D (6 bases). Trimming took 2 bases from V and 9 from J, leaving 8 bases between them. This CDR3 comprises 12 residues. The chain's CDR3 is CASSLSRGPQHF. The CDR3 DNA sequence: TGTGCCAGCAGTTTAAGCAGGGGGCCCCAGCATTTT.

The chain employs TRBV13 and TRBJ1-1; 10 nucleotides match TRBD1. V shed 3 bases, J shed 5 bases, and the junction held 3 bases outside the gene matches. Looked up from germline, CDR1 is PRHDT and CDR2 is FYEKMQ (reference sequence). The CDR3 loop spans 14 amino acids. The CDR3 loop reads CASSFRTGGTEAFF. In DNA, the CDR3 is TGTGCCAGCAGCTTTAGGACAGGGGGGACTGAAGCTTTCTTT. Full variable domain (missing parts from reference TRBV13 and TRBJ1-1): AAGVIQSPRHLIKEKRETATLKCYPIPRHDTVYWYQQGPGQDPQFLISFYEKMQSDKGSIPDRFSAQQFSDYHSELNMSSLELGDSALYFCASSFRTGGTEAFFGQGTRLTVV.

The CDR3 nucleotides are TGTGCCAGCAGCGGGCAGGGGGTAGGCGAGCAGTACTTC. Translating it yields CASSGQGVGEQYF. The chain links TRBV2 to TRBJ2-7; 7 bases line up with TRBD1. V was clipped by 6 bases and J by 6 bases; unmatched bases: 8. Per germline, CDR1 SNHLY and CDR2 FYNNEI. This CDR3 has 13 residues.

The chain employs TRBV27 and TRBJ2-7, with D hard to call. Trimming shortened V by 2 bases and J by 2 bases, and 7 bases separated the two germline ends. The CDR3 contains 13 residues. Germline V gene lookup returns CDR1 MNHEY and CDR2 SMNVEV (reference sequence). The CDR3 loop is CASSLGLAYEQYF. CDR3 DNA: TGTGCCAGCAGTTTAGGCCTTGCCTACGAGCAGTACTTC.

This clone was seen more than once but under ten times. The rearrangement uses TRBV5-4 and TRBJ1-2, with D perhaps matching TRBD1 (6 bases). The CDR3 contains 15 residues. V shed 5 bases and J shed 2 bases, with 16 bases lying between them. CDR1 and CDR2 (germline): SGHNT, YYREEE (reference sequence). The CDR3 DNA follows: TGTGCCAGCAGAGAGGACCTGGACAGCAACTATGGCTACACCTTC. Translating gives CASREDLDSNYGYTF.

The rearrangement uses TRBV19 and TRBJ2-7; the D gene could be TRBD1 or TRBD2 (5 bases each). The CDR3 sequence is 15 residues long. V lost 5 bases, J lost 1 base, and 15 bases lay in between. Per the germline V gene, CDR1 is LNHDA and CDR2 is SQIVND (reference sequence). CDR3 residues: CASSSGQGDSYEQYF. The CDR3 DNA reads as TGTGCCAGTAGTTCGGGGCAGGGTGATTCCTACGAGCAGTACTTC.

The V gene is TRBV7-2, the J gene TRBJ2-3, with D unclear. The CDR3 length is 14 residues. Trimming took off 7 bases at V and 5 bases at J, with 16 bases between the two ends. Germline V CDR1 and CDR2: SGHTA, FQGNSA. The CDR3 DNA reads TGTGCCAGCATTAACTTGGGGTTCGGAGATACGCAGTATTTT. Translation: CASINLGFGDTQYF.

The rearrangement joins TRBV5-1 to TRBJ1-6, with 8 bases lining up with TRBD1. The CDR3 runs 16 residues. The V gene's germline CDR1 is SGHRS and CDR2 YFSETQ. Trimming took 3 bases from V and 4 from J; bases not matched to a gene: 6. This chain's CDR3 is CASSSSGGKYNSPLHF. CDR3 nucleotide sequence: TGCGCCAGCAGCTCCTCAGGGGGCAAGTATAATTCACCCCTCCACTTT. The full variable domain, completed using reference TRBV5-1 and TRBJ1-6, is KAGVTQTPRYLIKTRGQQVTLSCSPISGHRSVSWYQQTPGQGLQFLFEYFSETQRNKGNFPGRFSGRQFSNSRSEMNVSTLELGDSALYLCASSSSGGKYNSPLHFGNGTRLTVT.

This chain connects TRBV24-1 to TRBJ2-3; D unresolved. V was cut by 4 bases and J by 4 bases, with 11 bases left in between. Germline V gene sequence: CDR1 KGHDR, CDR2 SFDVKD. The CDR3 loop spans 14 amino acids. Here the CDR3 DNA reads TGTGCCACCAGTGACAAACTATACCCAGATACGCAGTATTTT. Translation gives CATSDKLYPDTQYF.

V is TRBV28 and J is TRBJ2-2, with D perhaps matching TRBD2 (5 bases). The CDR3 sequence is 12 residues long. Trimming pared 5 bases from V and 7 bases from J, leaving 8 bases between. Per the germline V gene, CDR1 is MDHEN and CDR2 is SYDVKM. The CDR3 loop reads CASSLARGELFF. The CDR3 nucleotides are TGTGCCAGCAGTCTAGCTCGCGGGGAGCTGTTTTTT.

This chain uses TRBV5-1 with TRBJ2-1; either TRBD1 or TRBD2 may fit D (5 bases each). Trimming pared 0 bases from V and 6 bases from J, leaving 13 bases between. CDR3 size: 15 residues. CDR1 is SGHRS, CDR2 YFSETQ, per germline. As DNA, the CDR3 is TGCGCCAGCAGCTTGGCCGGGACCCTCGGCAATGAGCAGTTCTTC. Translation: CASSLAGTLGNEQFF.

The V gene is TRBV29-1, the J gene TRBJ2-2; 11 bases line up with TRBD2. J was trimmed by 8 bases and V by 3 bases; bases with no gene match: 5. Germline V gene lookup returns CDR1 SQVTM and CDR2 ANQGSEA. The CDR3 consists of 14 residues. The CDR3 loop reads CSVDPSGRKGELFF. For the CDR3, the DNA is TGCAGCGTTGACCCTAGCGGGAGGAAGGGGGAGCTGTTTTTT.

J is TRBJ1-1 and V is TRBV27, with TRBD1 identical over 7 bases. The CDR3 sequence is 15 residues long. The trim removed 3 bases at V and 11 bases at J, leaving 15 bases unmatched. Germline V gene data show CDR1 as MNHEY and CDR2 as SMNVEV (reference sequence). The DNA of the CDR3 is TGTGCCAGCAGTTTTTTAAAGGGGGCGGCGGAGGAGGCTTTCTTT. Translated, it gives CASSFLKGAAEEAFF.

J is TRBJ1-1 and V is TRBV21-1; TRBD1 reflects the table's D call only, with no check against the DNA. TRBV21-1 is a pseudogene segment. CDR3 length: 23 amino acids. CDR3 residues: CASSKNASRDTFFDSSSDTEAFF. The CDR3 bases are TGTGCCAGCAGCAAAAACGCCTCCAGGGACACCTTCTTCGACTCCTCATCGGACACTGAAGCTTTCTTT.

The V and J genes are TRBV11-2 and TRBJ1-6, with 10 bases identical to TRBD1. The germline gives CDR1 SGHAT, CDR2 FQNNGV. The CDR3 runs to 17 residues. V was pared by 3 bases and J by 3 bases, with 5 bases of the junction left unmatched. CDR3 nucleotide sequence: TGTGCCAGCAGCTTTCGACGGACAGGGGGCTATAATTCACCCCTCCACTTT. It encodes CASSFRRTGGYNSPLHF.

This chain connects TRBV11-3 to TRBJ2-7; 13 nucleotides line up with TRBD2. CDR1 SGHNT and CDR2 YENEEA come from the germline V gene. V gave up 2 bases and J gave up 1 base; unmatched junction bases: 8. The CDR3 is made up of 18 amino acids. In nucleotides, the CDR3 is TGTGCCAGCAGCTTAAGGTGGACTAGCGGGAGACGGTCCTACGAGCAGTACTTC. Translation gives CASSLRWTSGRRSYEQYF.

The rearrangement uses TRBV6-5 and TRBJ1-1; the D gene is possibly TRBD1 (6 bases). Per germline, CDR1 MNHEY and CDR2 SVGAGI. The CDR3 consists of 15 residues. The V end lost 6 bases, the J end lost 3 bases, and 17 bases lay between the germline ends. CDR3 in amino acids: CASSRSGVGDTEAFF. CDR3 nucleotides: TGTGCCAGCAGCCGGTCAGGGGTCGGAGACACTGAAGCTTTCTTT.

This sequence joins TRBV5-8 and TRBJ1-1; D ambiguous. Trimming cost V 0 bases and J 4 bases, with 10 bases left between them. This CDR3 has 14 amino acids. Germline V CDR1 and CDR2: SGHTS, YDEGEE. The CDR3 nucleotides read TGTGCCAGCAGCTTGGCCCCGGAGAGCACTGAAGCTTTCTTT. Translation gives CASSLAPESTEAFF.

The genes are TRBV19 and TRBJ1-1; perhaps TRBD1 as D (6 bases). V lost 10 bases to trimming and J lost 2 bases, with 17 bases between them. The germline gives CDR1 LNHDA, CDR2 SQIVND (reference sequence). The CDR3 spans 14 residues. CDR3 sequence (DNA): TGTGCCACCCAGGGTCGGGGGCCTAACACTGAAGCTTTCTTT. This sequence encodes CATQGRGPNTEAFF. The full variable domain, completed using reference TRBV19 and TRBJ1-1, is DGGITQSPKYLFRKEGQNVTLSCEQNLNHDAMYWYRQDPGQGLRLIYYSQIVNDFQKGDIAEGYSVSREKKESFPLTVTSAQKNPTAFYLCATQGRGPNTEAFFGQGTRLTVV.

The chain recombines TRBV5-1 with TRBJ1-4; TRBD1 might be the D (6 bases). The V and J ends lost 5 bases and 8 bases respectively, with 19 bases between them. The CDR3 is 15 residues long. Germline CDR1 reads SGHRS; CDR2 reads YFSETQ. This CDR3 is CASSPSPGTNEKLFF. The CDR3 bases are TGCGCCAGCAGTCCCTCTCCAGGGACAAACGAAAAACTGTTTTTT.

This rearrangement joins TRBV19 to TRBJ1-5, with TRBD1 matching over 8 bases. The CDR3 sequence is 17 residues long. Germline V lookup: CDR1 LNHDA, CDR2 SQIVND (reference sequence). Trimming cost V 5 bases and J 4 bases; bases outside gene matches: 13. This CDR3 is CASSLSPGQASNQPQHF. The DNA for the CDR3 is TGTGCCAGTAGTCTCAGTCCGGGACAGGCATCAAATCAGCCCCAGCATTTT.